The clone carrying this T cell receptor beta chain came up a few times. No antigen is known for it. This entry is derived from a study of cytomegalovirus exposure and HLA in healthy donors. Whole-study results and caveats: The authors enumerated around 150 TCR beta chains as linked to cytomegalovirus. Reportedly, a later analysis found an Asian-associated ancestry cluster had fewer N-insertions than the approximately 670-donor mean.

V trimming: 5 bases; J trimming: 4 bases; junction bases outside the gene matches: 7. This CDR3 region has 15 residues. CDR1 is SEHNR and CDR2 is FQNEAQ in the germline V gene (reference sequence). The PCR contained 60 Vbeta and 13 Jbeta primers. Produced via immunoSEQ multiplex PCR; TCRdb's table is partial and in-frame only. The repertoire holds 150,000 to 200,000 clones, with approximately 79% as singletons. Sequencing was carried out using PBMCs. The sequence came from a woman in her thirties or forties in good health and CMV-seronegative. The chain couples TRBV7-9 to TRBJ2-2, with TRBD1 identical over 7 bases. Here the CDR3 DNA reads TGTGCCAGCAGCCCAAGGAACAGGGGCACCGGGGAGCTGTTTTTT. Its protein is CASSPRNRGTGELFF.